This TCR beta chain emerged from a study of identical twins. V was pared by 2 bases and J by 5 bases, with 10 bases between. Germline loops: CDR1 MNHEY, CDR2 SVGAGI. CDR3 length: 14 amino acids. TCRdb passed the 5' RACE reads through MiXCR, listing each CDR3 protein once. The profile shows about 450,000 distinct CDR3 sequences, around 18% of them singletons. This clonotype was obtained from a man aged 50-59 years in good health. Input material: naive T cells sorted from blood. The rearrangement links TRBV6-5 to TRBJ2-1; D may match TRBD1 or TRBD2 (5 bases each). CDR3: CASSYPGTNNEQFF. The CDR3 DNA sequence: TGTGCCAGCAGTTACCCCGGGACCAACAATGAGCAGTTCTTC.